Reported below is one T cell receptor beta chain. Its antigen is undetermined. These data are taken from a study of blood T cells in healthy people across ages. Study-wide points: Compared with aged donors, long-lived donors showed fewer expanded clones, suggesting selection.

The second PCR ran roughly 7 to 12 cycles with a sample-barcoded 5' primer and J-beta primers. TCRdb fed the 5' RACE reads into MiXCR, producing one record per CDR3 protein. Of 760,000 or so distinct CDR3 sequences listed, roughly 25% are singletons. The CDR3 is 15 amino acids. Germline CDR1 and CDR2: SNHLY and FYNNEI. V lost 2 bases to trimming and J lost 3 bases; unmatched junction nucleotides: 5. These data are also associated with another study on T cells of mothers and their children. According to that study: Extraction yielded RNA that went, in full, into cDNA synthesis at around 1.5 ug per 15 ul.

Specimen: blood. The TCR originated in a boy aged 10-17 years in good health. This chain connects TRBV2 to TRBJ2-7; 9 bases align to TRBD2. CDR3 in DNA: TGTGCCAGCAGTGAATCTAGCGGGGACTACTACGAGCAGTACTTC. Its protein is CASSESSGDYYEQYF. Complete variable domain (other parts from reference TRBV2 and TRBJ2-7): EPEVTQTPSHQVTQMGQEVILRCVPISNHLYFYWYRQILGQKVEFLVSFYNNEISEKSEIFDDQFSVERPDGSNFTLKIRSTKLEDSAMYFCASSESSGDYYEQYFGPGTRLTVT.